The text below deals with one T cell receptor beta chain. No cognate antigen has been identified for it. Base qualities are not at hand, and no much larger clone is one base apart. This record comes from a study of blood T cells in healthy people across ages (dated by TCRdb to the mid-2010s). Regarding the study in general: In model experiments, template switching captured about one uniquely barcoded TCR beta cDNA molecule for every two T cells. The study measured age-related changes in TCR beta repertoire diversity using deep sequencing normalized with unique cDNA molecular identifiers. The donors were split into four age groups: young (average about 16 years), middle-aged (39), aged (approximately 60) and long-lived (under 90). To avoid experimental bias, donors of different ages were randomly spread across the sequencing lanes. The study analyzed two additional independent replicas of 1 million unique cDNA reads from the same blood draw for two donors, one aged 18 to 30 and one aged 80 or older.

The donors were roughly 39 Caucasian individuals from Russia, aged roughly 6 to 100 years, who were systemically healthy. Each donor gave approximately 9.3 milliliters of peripheral blood, collected into EDTA-treated Vacutainer tubes. Ficoll-Paque density-gradient centrifugation was used to isolate PBMCs, with at least 6.5 million per sample. Trizol reagent was used to extract total RNA from the PBMCs, yielding at least 6 micrograms per sample. Naive CD45RAhigh/CD27high T cell percentages were measured by flow cytometry on a PBMC aliquot from every donor. V trim: 6 bases; J trim: 4 bases; unmatched bases: 5. CDR1 is given as MDHEN and CDR2 as SYDVKM, both from the germline V gene. The CDR3, cysteine through phenylalanine, is 14 amino acids long. The DNA shown is the 42-base CDR3, in frame from base 1. Results the study describes overall, beyond this receptor: Observed TCR beta diversity per million T cells fell roughly linearly with age, and a significant reduction was already apparent by age around 40. Donor CMV infection status was unknown, potentially confounding age-related changes in expanded clonotypes. Estimates of total diversity based on one million sequenced T cells were regarded as lower bounds and as underestimates. A strong correlation was found between observed TCR beta diversity and the percentage of naive T cells measured by flow cytometry. Conclusive comparison of naive and antigen-experienced compartments was prevented by the profiling of bulk unsorted PBMCs. Compared with the aged group, the long-lived group had more naive CD4+ T cells, fewer expanded clones and increased TCR diversity, a pattern suggesting age selection.

Libraries were constructed by 5' RACE. Sequenced on an Illumina HiSeq 2500. A second roughly 6 to 12 cycle PCR used a sample-barcoded 5' primer and a J-beta primer mix. A template-switch 5' adaptor carrying 12 random nucleotides introduced a unique molecular identifier onto each TCR beta cDNA molecule. Each sample yielded at least 3 million CDR3-containing paired-end reads. First-strand cDNA was synthesized from all RNA with the Mint cDNA synthesis kit, primed by a TRBC-specific oligonucleotide. Following uracil-DNA glycosylase treatment, all cDNA underwent a first 18-cycle PCR with the universal primers M1SS and BC2_uni_R. As for the authors' bioinformatics: For normalization, 1 million high-quality reads, each with a distinct molecular identifier, were randomly selected from each sample. Reads with shared molecular identifiers were discarded instead of being binned into consensus sequences. MiTCR, with a Q25 quality threshold and the strictest error-elimination algorithm, was used for CDR3 identification, clonotype clustering and error correction. A nonparametric unseen species model using Euler transformation provided a lower-bound estimate of total TCR beta diversity. TCRdb reran the public reads through fastp at Q25 and MiXCR, keeping productive beta chains. Identical CDR3 protein sequences are pooled into one entry, listed with their most common genes and DNA. The V and J calls and clone size come from TCRdb's table, not from the authors' own analysis. This sample comprises around 1.5 million distinct CDR3 sequences, roughly 60% of them detected only once. The ten top clones hold roughly 6.3% of the sample.

The sequencing sample was made of blood. The TCR originated in a young man in good health. Here the chain combines TRBV28 and TRBJ1-5; 8 bases in the middle match TRBD1. For the CDR3, the sequence is CASSMDRENQPQHF. The base sequence is TGTGCCAGCAGCATGGACAGGGAGAATCAGCCCCAGCATTTT.